This T cell receptor beta chain was identified in a study of T cells in women clearing cervical HPV infection. Study information: For cases, blood was sampled a median around 150 days after lesion detection, interquartile range about 90 to 200 days.

The data were produced by immunoSEQ multiplex PCR, yet TCRdb's version contains in-frame clones alone and is incomplete. Its table lists about 24,000 clones. All donors had a single incident cervical HPV16 infection, not prevalent. On this clone itself: Its cognate antigen is unknown. The read ends 3 residues before the CDR3 terminus; that terminus is restored from the germline J gene.

General observations from the study: Effector/memory and HPV-specific T cells were not isolated, and association timing is unknown. CIN3+ cases had significantly higher TCR richness than controls; evenness did not differ.

This CDR3 has 14 amino acids. V was shortened by 6 bases and J by 6 bases, with 17 bases between the two germline ends. Germline loops: CDR1 MNHEY, CDR2 SVGEGT. This TCR was sampled from a woman between 18 and 75 years old with a cervical HPV16 infection that either progressed to CIN3+ or cleared (not recorded which). The sequencing input was blood buffy coat. This chain links TRBV6-2 or TRBV6-3 with TRBJ1-1; maybe TRBD1 (5 bases). The CDR3 spells CASSHGGGSAEAFF. Incomplete CDR3 DNA: TGTGCCAGCAGCCATGGGGGGGGTTCGGCTGAA.